One and the same sample provided the 32 T cell receptor beta chains below, sequenced in a study of blood T cell repertoires in COVID-19. The protocol was immunoSEQ multiplex PCR, while the TCRdb copy is restricted to in-frame clones and leaves out a portion. The sample has 35,000 to 45,000 clones; 86% are singletons. The sequenced material came from peripheral blood. These receptors were taken from a man in his 70s with acute or convalescent COVID-19.

The rearrangement joins TRBV18 to TRBJ1-1, with a weak D call TRBD1 (6 bases). Trimming removed 2 bases from V and 6 bases from J, with 13 bases in between. CDR3 length equals 14 residues. Germline loops: CDR1 KGHSH, CDR2 LQKENI. CDR3 bases: TGTGCCAGCTCACCAGATCCTACAGGGTCTGAAGCTTTCTTT. Encoded protein: CASSPDPTGSEAFF.

The rearrangement joins TRBV5-1 to TRBJ1-3; D uncertain. V was shortened by 1 base and J by 1 base, with 6 bases between the two germline ends. The germline gives CDR1 SGHRS, CDR2 YFSETQ. This CDR3 spans 14 amino acids. The CDR3: CASSLTQSGNTIYF. The CDR3 nucleotides read TGCGCCAGCAGCTTGACACAGTCTGGAAACACCATATATTTT. Based on the CDR3 plus reference TRBV5-1 and TRBJ1-3, the full variable domain is KAGVTQTPRYLIKTRGQQVTLSCSPISGHRSVSWYQQTPGQGLQFLFEYFSETQRNKGNFPGRFSGRQFSNSRSEMNVSTLELGDSALYLCASSLTQSGNTIYFGEGSWLTVV.

The V gene is TRBV6-5, the J gene TRBJ1-1; 7 nucleotides align to TRBD1. The V gene end was trimmed by 8 bases and the J gene end by 5 bases; junction bases not matched to a gene: 11. Germline loops: CDR1 MNHEY, CDR2 SVGAGI. The CDR3 sequence is 14 residues long. In DNA form, the CDR3 reads TGTGCCAGCTCAGTTACAGGGGCGGGGACTGAAGCTTTCTTT. This encodes CASSVTGAGTEAFF.

The chain links TRBV16 to TRBJ1-1; possibly TRBD1 for D (5 bases). V lost 4 bases, J lost 3 bases, and 15 bases lay in between. Germline CDR1 reads KGHSY; CDR2 reads FQNENV. This CDR3 is 15 amino acids long. The CDR3 DNA reads TGTGCCAGCAGCCCCTTTGAAGGGGACTACACTGAAGCTTTCTTT. Protein: CASSPFEGDYTEAFF.

This rearrangement joins TRBV5-6 to TRBJ2-3; D unclear. The CDR3 consists of 12 residues. Trimming stripped 0 bases from V and 7 bases from J, with 6 bases between. The V gene's germline CDR1 is SGHDT and CDR2 YYEEEE. The CDR3 protein is CASSLVANTQYF. For the CDR3, the DNA is TGTGCCAGCAGCTTGGTTGCGAATACGCAGTATTTT.

This chain connects TRBV27 to TRBJ1-2, with D unclear. V lost 0 bases and J lost 8, with 10 bases in between. The CDR3 sequence is 13 residues long. The germline V gene has CDR1 MNHEY and CDR2 SMNVEV (reference sequence). The CDR3 spells CASSLSGLGGYTF. CDR3 in DNA: TGTGCCAGCAGTTTATCTGGACTGGGAGGCTACACCTTC.

The chain uses TRBV3-1 (or the pseudogene TRBV3-2) and TRBJ1-2, with 9 positions matching TRBD1. J lost 0 bases, V lost 3 bases, and 11 bases had no gene match. The CDR3 has 18 residues. Germline CDR1 LGHDT, CDR2 YNNKEL (reference sequence). The CDR3 sequence: CASSHHTGTGTSNYGYTF. In nucleotides, the CDR3 is TGTGCCAGCAGCCACCACACCGGGACAGGGACCTCTAACTATGGCTACACCTTC.

This chain connects TRBV9 to TRBJ2-2; no clear D gene. Germline CDR1 SGDLS, CDR2 YYNGEE. Deletions cut 0 bases from V and 7 bases from J, with 10 bases between. The length of the CDR3 is 14 residues. The CDR3 is CASSVVAESGELFF. The DNA of the CDR3 is TGTGCCAGCAGCGTAGTAGCTGAGAGCGGGGAGCTGTTTTTT.

This chain joins TRBV4-1 and TRBJ1-1; D is undetermined. V was pared by 4 bases and J by 1 base, with 19 bases between. The germline gives CDR1 MGHRA, CDR2 YSYEKL. CDR3 length: 17 amino acids. DNA for the CDR3: TGCGCCAGCAGCCCCTTACGGGAAAGGTGGGGGAACACTGAAGCTTTCTTT. It is translated as CASSPLRERWGNTEAFF.

J is TRBJ2-4 and V is TRBV12-3 or TRBV12-4; D might be TRBD2 (5 bases). V lost 8 bases, J lost 9 bases, and 17 bases lay in between. The length of the CDR3 is 13 residues. The chain's CDR3 is CASLQRGYSIQYF. The CDR3 nucleotides are TGTGCCAGCCTTCAACGCGGGTACAGCATTCAGTACTTC.

V is TRBV11-3 and J is TRBJ2-1, with 16 bases fitting TRBD2. Trimming cost V 6 bases and J 11 bases; bases outside gene matches: 1. The CDR3 totals 13 residues. In germline, CDR1 is SGHNT, CDR2 YENEEA. The DNA for the CDR3 is TGTGCCAGCAGGGGACTAGCGGGGGGGAAGCAGTTCTTC. It codes for CASRGLAGGKQFF.

The chain links TRBV4-3 to TRBJ1-2, with 9 bases fitting TRBD1. The J segment lost 5 bases and the V segment lost 4 bases, leaving 5 bases of the junction unmatched. The CDR3 spans 14 residues. From germline, CDR1 is LGHNA and CDR2 YSLEER. The CDR3 spells CASSPQQGAYGYTF. CDR3 DNA sequence: TGCGCCAGCAGCCCACAACAGGGGGCTTATGGCTACACCTTC.

This chain connects TRBV5-1 to TRBJ2-3, with 9 bases matching TRBD2. The length of the CDR3 is 15 residues. Losses at the gene ends were 4 bases for V and 3 bases for J; bases not matched to a gene: 6. Germline CDR1 is SGHRS and CDR2 is YFSETQ. CDR3 protein: CASSAAGGETDTQYF. CDR3 sequence (DNA): TGCGCCAGCAGCGCTGCGGGGGGGGAGACAGATACGCAGTATTTT. The whole variable domain, remainder taken from reference TRBV5-1 and TRBJ2-3, is KAGVTQTPRYLIKTRGQQVTLSCSPISGHRSVSWYQQTPGQGLQFLFEYFSETQRNKGNFPGRFSGRQFSNSRSEMNVSTLELGDSALYLCASSAAGGETDTQYFGPGTRLTVL.

Only a few counts were recorded for this clone. The J gene is TRBJ1-2, the V gene TRBV4-3; no definite D call. This CDR3 comprises 13 residues. V gave up 1 base and J gave up 3 bases, with 6 bases separating them. The germline CDR1 and CDR2 sequences are LGHNA and YSLEER. In DNA form, the CDR3 reads TGCGCCAGCAGCCAAGCGGGTGACTATGGCTACACCTTC. This codes for CASSQAGDYGYTF.

This clone showed up just once. The chain combines TRBV9 with TRBJ2-7; 8 nucleotides align to TRBD1. The CDR3 is 18 residues long. CDR1 SGDLS and CDR2 YYNGEE come from the germline V gene. V dropped 0 bases and J dropped 0; count of bases not matched to a gene: 11. CDR3 in amino acids: CASSVAYAGQGISYEQYF. CDR3 coding DNA: TGTGCCAGCAGCGTAGCCTACGCCGGACAGGGAATCTCCTACGAGCAGTACTTC. The whole variable domain, remainder taken from reference TRBV9 and TRBJ2-7, is DSGVTQTPKHLITATGQRVTLRCSPRSGDLSVYWYQQSLDQGLQFLIQYYNGEERAKGNILERFSAQQFPDLHSELNLSSLELGDSALYFCASSVAYAGQGISYEQYFGPGTRLTVT.

The chain is built from TRBV7-9 and TRBJ2-5, with 8 nucleotides matching TRBD2. The V gene's germline CDR1 is SEHNR and CDR2 FQNEAQ (reference sequence). The CDR3 has 15 residues. The ends lost 8 bases at V and 0 bases at J; junction bases unmatched: 8. Here the CDR3 reads CASEIPRGDQETQYF. The CDR3 DNA reads as TGTGCCAGCGAAATACCGCGGGGGGACCAAGAGACCCAGTACTTC.

The chain employs TRBV6-1 and TRBJ1-5; 9 bases line up with TRBD1. V dropped 2 bases and J dropped 7; count of bases not matched to a gene: 6. CDR1 is MNHNS and CDR2 is SASEGT in the germline V gene. The CDR3 is made up of 15 amino acids. CDR3 coding DNA: TGTGCCAGCAGTGAATTTTGGACAGGGGCACAGCCCCAGCATTTT. Encoded protein: CASSEFWTGAQPQHF.

In DNA form, the CDR3 reads TGTGCCACCAGCAGAGAAGGGAGACCCCTTCAGCCCCAGCATTTT. As protein: CATSREGRPLQPQHF. The rearrangement joins TRBV15 to TRBJ1-5; no definite D call. CDR1 is LNHNV and CDR2 is YYDKDF in the germline V gene (reference sequence). With 0 bases removed from V and 6 bases from J, the gap between germline ends came to 12 bases. The CDR3 covers 15 residues.

The CDR3 region has the DNA TGTGCCAGCAGGCTCACAGGGGGCTTGAATAACTATGGCTACACCTTC. As protein: CASRLTGGLNNYGYTF. The rearrangement uses TRBV2 and TRBJ1-2; 9 bases are shared with TRBD1. The CDR3 sequence is 16 residues long. Germline V CDR1 and CDR2: SNHLY, FYNNEI. The J segment lost 1 base and the V segment lost 6 bases, leaving 9 bases of the junction unmatched.

The chain couples TRBV7-8 to TRBJ1-5; D call uncertain. The ends were cut back, 2 bases at V and 0 bases at J, with 14 bases in the middle. Germline loops: CDR1 SGHVS, CDR2 FQNEAQ. This CDR3 comprises 17 residues. CDR3 in amino acids: CASSLPRRHLSNQPQHF. The DNA for the CDR3 is TGTGCCAGCAGCTTACCTAGGCGGCATCTTAGCAATCAGCCCCAGCATTTT.

There are a few counts of this clone. The chain combines TRBV9 with TRBJ2-1; D gene ambiguous. CDR3 length equals 15 residues. Trimming pared 5 bases from V and 7 bases from J, leaving 19 bases between. Germline values: CDR1 SGDLS, CDR2 YYNGEE. The CDR3 region is CASRYSGFPANEQFF. Written as DNA, the CDR3 is TGTGCCAGCAGGTACTCCGGGTTCCCTGCTAATGAGCAGTTCTTC.

This chain joins TRBV19 and TRBJ1-2; 9 nucleotides match TRBD1. The CDR3 length is 16 residues. CDR1 and CDR2 from the germline V gene are LNHDA and SQIVND (reference sequence). V was clipped by 5 bases and J by 8 bases; unmatched bases: 15. The CDR3: CASSDRDRDSYGGYTF. CDR3 nucleotides: TGTGCCAGTAGTGACCGGGACAGGGATTCTTATGGCGGCTACACCTTC.

This clone has just one count. The chain is built from TRBV5-4 and TRBJ2-2, with no clear D. CDR3 length equals 14 residues. Germline assignment: CDR1 SGHNT and CDR2 YYREEE (reference sequence). V was shortened by 0 bases and J by 4 bases, with 7 bases between the two germline ends. CDR3 amino acids: CASSLALSTGELFF. The CDR3 DNA reads TGTGCCAGCAGCTTGGCCCTCTCCACCGGGGAGCTGTTTTTT. Supplemented by reference TRBV5-4 and TRBJ2-2, the full variable domain reads ETGVTQSPTHLIKTRGQQVTLRCSSQSGHNTVSWYQQALGQGPQFIFQYYREEENGRGNFPPRFSGLQFPNYSSELNVNALELDDSALYLCASSLALSTGELFFGEGSRLTVL.

The sample holds one count of this clone. In nucleotides, the CDR3 is TGTGCTAGTGAGCCCACCGGGACAATAAGCTACAATGAGCAGTTCTTC. This codes for CASEPTGTISYNEQFF. This chain uses TRBV12-5 with TRBJ2-1; weak D call: TRBD1 (6 bases). V dropped 7 bases and J dropped 3 bases, with 19 bases sitting between them. Germline lookup yields CDR1 LGHNT and CDR2 FRNRAP. There are 16 residues in the CDR3.

The CDR3 spells CASSLLSGSSYEQYF. As DNA, the CDR3 is TGTGCCAGCAGTTTACTTAGCGGGAGTTCCTACGAGCAGTACTTC. V usage is TRBV28 and J usage is TRBJ2-7; TRBD2 matches 9 bases. Losses at the gene ends were 2 bases for V and 1 base for J; bases not matched to a gene: 3. CDR1 is MDHEN, CDR2 SYDVKM, per germline. CDR3 size: 15 residues.

The chain links TRBV28 to TRBJ2-6; TRBD2 might be the D (6 bases). Trimming removed 10 bases from V and 2 bases from J, with 15 bases in between. Germline CDR1 MDHEN, CDR2 SYDVKM. The CDR3 has 15 residues. DNA for the CDR3: TGTGCCATCGACCTGGGAGGAGCTGGGGCCAACGTCCTGACTTTC. Its protein product is CAIDLGGAGANVLTF.

The J gene is TRBJ1-5, the V gene TRBV7-9, with no clear D. V lost 1 base to trimming and J lost 8 bases, with 15 bases between them. This CDR3 is 15 amino acids long. CDR1 is SEHNR and CDR2 is FQNEAQ in the germline V gene (reference sequence). CDR3 in DNA: TGTGCCAGCAGCTTAGGAGGGAGAGGGTTTGAGCCCCAGCATTTT. It is translated as CASSLGGRGFEPQHF.

The V call is TRBV6-5, the J call TRBJ1-1; unclear D gene. Germline V lookup: CDR1 MNHEY, CDR2 SVGAGI. With 5 bases removed from V and 2 bases from J, the gap between germline ends came to 9 bases. The CDR3 contains 13 residues. The CDR3 reads CASSNERNTEAFF. Here the CDR3 DNA reads TGTGCCAGCAGTAACGAGAGAAACACTGAAGCTTTCTTT.

This chain joins TRBV5-1 and TRBJ2-1; D possibly corresponds to TRBD1 (5 bases). The CDR3 consists of 11 residues. Trimming shortened V by 7 bases and J by 7 bases, and 9 bases separated the two germline ends. Germline V gene lookup returns CDR1 SGHRS and CDR2 YFSETQ. The CDR3 spells CASLGLNEQFF. CDR3 DNA sequence: TGCGCCAGCCTGGGGCTGAATGAGCAGTTCTTC.

This chain links TRBV28 with TRBJ2-7, with 9 bases lining up with TRBD1. Germline trimming cut 4 bases from V and 4 bases from J; bases unmatched to any gene: 8. CDR3 length: 15 residues. In germline, CDR1 is MDHEN, CDR2 SYDVKM. The chain's CDR3 is CASSSSGQGMYEQYF. CDR3 in DNA: TGTGCCAGCAGTTCATCGGGACAGGGAATGTACGAGCAGTACTTC.

The chain links TRBV15 to TRBJ1-3; D is perhaps TRBD1 (6 bases). There are 15 residues in the CDR3. V lost 6 bases, J lost 4 bases, and 16 bases lay in between. Per the germline V gene, CDR1 is LNHNV and CDR2 is YYDKDF (reference sequence). The CDR3 region is CATSQGISRGNTIYF. CDR3 in DNA: TGTGCCACCAGTCAGGGGATTTCTCGAGGAAACACCATATATTTT.

The CDR3 spells CASSSDVGGAREKLFF. The CDR3 region has the DNA TGTGCCAGCAGTTCAGACGTAGGGGGGGCCCGCGAAAAACTGTTTTTT. This sequence joins TRBV7-2 and TRBJ1-4; possibly TRBD1 for D (6 bases). The CDR3 covers 16 residues. Trimming took 6 bases from V and 8 from J, leaving 22 bases between them. Germline lookup yields CDR1 SGHTA and CDR2 FQGNSA.